The rows below give T cell receptor beta chains drawn from one sample of a study of beta chain features in type 1 diabetes. Clones were sequenced by immunoSEQ multiplex PCR, and TCRdb holds only the in-frame ones, with some missing. Among 350,000 to 450,000 clones listed, 10% to 15% were seen once. The material sequenced was naive CD4+ T cells from blood. The receptors come from a woman aged 18-30 years with type 1 diabetes. CDR3s include the opening cysteine and the closing phenylalanine or tryptophan. The D gene is left open where the match is weak. Size values are once, few and many counts, or a class for expanded clones, and some rows have none.

clone_size	v_call	d_call	j_call	cdr3_aa	cdr3_nt
NA	TRBV9	TRBD2	TRBJ2-7	CASSPRLAAYEQYF	TGTGCCAGCAGCCCTCGACTAGCGGCCTACGAGCAGTACTTC
few	TRBV9	TRBD1	TRBJ1-1	CASSSGQGGTEAFF	TGTGCCAGCAGCTCGGGACAGGGGGGCACTGAAGCTTTCTTT
NA	TRBV11-2	NA	TRBJ1-1	CASSQVGLTEAFF	TGTGCCAGCAGCCAAGTGGGACTAACTGAAGCTTTCTTT
NA	TRBV18	NA	TRBJ2-3	CASSLRRPTDTQYF	TGTGCCAGCTCACTGCGGCGCCCCACAGATACGCAGTATTTT
NA	TRBV7-2	TRBD1	TRBJ1-1	CASSLRDRPPEAFF	TGTGCCAGCAGCCTTCGGGACAGGCCCCCTGAAGCTTTCTTT
few	TRBV30	TRBD1	TRBJ1-1	CAGAGQMNTEAFF	TGTGCCGGGGCGGGACAGATGAACACTGAAGCTTTCTTT
few	TRBV10-3	TRBD2	TRBJ2-1	CAISQREGRNEQFF	TGTGCCATCAGTCAGCGGGAGGGCCGCAATGAGCAGTTCTTC
few	TRBV7-2	NA	TRBJ2-1	CASSFDSYNEQFF	TGTGCCAGCAGCTTCGACAGCTACAATGAGCAGTTCTTC
NA	TRBV7-2	TRBD2	TRBJ2-1	CASSFSSGIHGNEQFF	TGTGCCAGCAGCTTCTCTAGCGGGATTCACGGGAATGAGCAGTTCTTC
NA	TRBV2	NA	TRBJ1-2	CASSGQGRGYTF	TGTGCCAGCAGTGGTCAGGGTCGGGGCTACACCTTC
few	TRBV15	NA	TRBJ1-2	CATSTVGGYTF	TGTGCCACCAGCACGGTCGGTGGCTACACCTTC
few	TRBV11-2	NA	TRBJ2-7	CASSPTETPISPYEQYF	TGTGCCAGCAGCCCGACAGAGACCCCCATTTCCCCCTACGAGCAGTACTTC
NA	TRBV19	NA	TRBJ2-2	CASSPARKTGTNTGELFF	TGTGCCAGTAGCCCCGCTAGGAAGACAGGGACTAACACCGGGGAGCTGTTTTTT
few	TRBV5-1	NA	TRBJ2-1	CASSLDRLDNEQFF	TGCGCCAGCAGCTTGGACAGGCTAGACAATGAGCAGTTCTTC
NA	TRBV29-1	NA	TRBJ2-7	CSATSRVLGGEQYF	TGCAGCGCCACCAGTCGCGTTCTAGGGGGCGAGCAGTACTTC
few	TRBV30	NA	TRBJ1-1	CAWNGQSDTEAFF	TGTGCCTGGAATGGACAGTCGGACACTGAAGCTTTCTTT
NA	TRBV5-6	TRBD1	TRBJ1-2	CASSLAGQGPNYGYTF	TGTGCCAGCAGCTTGGCTGGACAGGGACCTAACTATGGCTACACCTTC
few	TRBV11-2	TRBD2	TRBJ2-6	CASSLSLYGGSGANVLTF	TGTGCCAGCAGCTTGTCTTTATACGGGGGGTCTGGGGCCAACGTCCTGACTTTC
NA	TRBV12-5	NA	TRBJ1-5	CASGLGRNQPQHF	TGTGCTAGTGGCCTCGGTCGCAATCAGCCCCAGCATTTT
NA	TRBV18	TRBD1	TRBJ2-6	CASSPLGTGYGANVLTF	TGTGCCAGCTCACCGCTCGGGACAGGGTATGGGGCCAACGTCCTGACTTTC
NA	TRBV7-6	TRBD2	TRBJ2-7	CASSSSGGAPFEQYF	TGTGCCAGCAGCTCTAGCGGGGGTGCCCCTTTCGAGCAGTACTTC
NA	TRBV6-5	NA	TRBJ1-2	CASTPVRDYGYTF	TGTGCCAGCACCCCCGTCAGGGACTATGGCTACACCTTC
few	TRBV19	NA	TRBJ1-5	CASRRGASNQPQHF	TGTGCCAGTCGGCGGGGGGCTAGCAATCAGCCCCAGCATTTT
few	TRBV19	TRBD1	TRBJ2-1	CATTTGIIYNEQFF	TGTGCCACGACGACAGGGATAATCTACAATGAGCAGTTCTTC
NA	TRBV29-1	NA	TRBJ1-1	CSGGSHTEAFF	TGCAGCGGAGGATCCCACACTGAAGCTTTCTTT
NA	TRBV19	NA	TRBJ1-5	CASSLRSHAQPQHF	TGTGCCAGTAGTTTGCGGAGTCACGCTCAGCCCCAGCATTTT
NA	TRBV25-1	NA	TRBJ1-5	CASSESQSRGPQHF	TGTGCCAGCAGTGAATCCCAGTCTCGTGGGCCCCAGCATTTT
NA	TRBV29-1	NA	TRBJ1-1	CSVQSLNTEAFF	TGCAGCGTTCAGTCGTTGAACACTGAAGCTTTCTTT
few	TRBV18	NA	TRBJ1-1	CASSPQGGAEAFF	TGTGCCAGCTCACCGCAGGGAGGCGCTGAAGCTTTCTTT
NA	TRBV7-2	TRBD2	TRBJ2-3	CASSFGGSGTDTQYF	TGTGCCAGCAGCTTCGGCGGGAGTGGCACAGATACGCAGTATTTT
NA	TRBV29-1	TRBD1	TRBJ1-5	CSVAGQPNQPQHF	TGCAGCGTTGCGGGACAGCCTAATCAGCCCCAGCATTTT
NA	TRBV29-1	TRBD2	TRBJ2-2	CSVEDPSGVYTGELFF	TGCAGCGTTGAAGACCCTAGCGGGGTATACACCGGGGAGCTGTTTTTT
few	TRBV6-5	TRBD1	TRBJ2-5	CASSSYRGIKQETQYF	TGTGCCAGCAGTTCATACAGGGGGATCAAGCAAGAGACCCAGTACTTC
NA	TRBV7-9	NA	TRBJ2-7	CASSPQREQYF	TGTGCCAGCAGCCCCCAGCGGGAGCAGTACTTC
NA	TRBV4-3	NA	TRBJ2-2	CASSQDRLGNTGELFF	TGCGCCAGCAGCCAAGACCGTCTCGGGAACACCGGGGAGCTGTTTTTT
few	TRBV28	NA	TRBJ2-7	CASSPDKNYEQYF	TGTGCCAGCAGTCCGGACAAAAACTACGAGCAGTACTTC
NA	TRBV28	NA	TRBJ2-7	CASSTVYEQYF	TGTGCCAGCAGTACGGTTTACGAGCAGTACTTC
NA	TRBV25-1	NA	TRBJ1-1	CASSRGGVMNTEAFF	TGTGCCAGCAGTAGGGGCGGGGTCATGAACACTGAAGCTTTCTTT
NA	TRBV2	TRBD1	TRBJ2-1	CASSEGGTGSDEQFF	TGTGCCAGCAGTGAAGGTGGGACAGGGAGCGATGAGCAGTTCTTC
few	TRBV4-1	NA	TRBJ2-3	CASSQALLTDTQYF	TGCGCCAGCAGCCAAGCCTTACTCACAGATACGCAGTATTTT
few	TRBV29-1	TRBD1	TRBJ1-2	CSVLTGFKDYGYTF	TGCAGCGTCTTGACAGGGTTTAAGGATTATGGCTACACCTTC
few	TRBV7-9	TRBD1	TRBJ1-6	CASSEGTGGLPLHF	TGTGCCAGCAGCGAGGGGACAGGGGGCTTACCCCTCCACTTT
NA	TRBV5-1	TRBD2	TRBJ2-1	CASSLFVAGVFNEQFF	TGCGCCAGCAGCTTGTTTGTAGCGGGAGTTTTCAATGAGCAGTTCTTC
NA	TRBV29-1	TRBD1	TRBJ2-3	CSLGQGQSDTQYF	TGCAGCCTTGGACAGGGCCAGTCAGATACGCAGTATTTT
NA	TRBV9	NA	TRBJ1-2	CASSNAVGYTF	TGTGCCAGCAGCAATGCGGTTGGCTACACCTTC
few	TRBV6-6	NA	TRBJ1-4	CASSYMQGEKLFF	TGTGCCAGCAGTTACATGCAGGGGGAAAAACTGTTTTTT
few	TRBV23-1	TRBD1	TRBJ1-5	CASSLAEGANGGNQPQHF	TGCGCCAGCAGTCTTGCGGAGGGGGCAAACGGGGGCAATCAGCCCCAGCATTTT
few	TRBV7-2	NA	TRBJ2-3	CASSPGNAADTQYF	TGTGCCAGCAGCCCCGGCAATGCGGCAGATACGCAGTATTTT
few	TRBV28	NA	TRBJ2-1	CASSPDPGRQYSYNEQFF	TGTGCCAGCAGTCCCGACCCCGGACGACAGTACTCCTACAATGAGCAGTTCTTC
NA	TRBV5-1	TRBD2	TRBJ2-5	CASSSSGSLQETQYF	TGCGCCAGCAGCTCTAGCGGGAGCCTTCAAGAGACCCAGTACTTC
NA	TRBV12-5	TRBD1	TRBJ2-2	CASGLGQGDNTGELFF	TGTGCTAGTGGTCTGGGACAGGGGGACAACACCGGGGAGCTGTTTTTT
NA	TRBV30	TRBD2	TRBJ2-1	CAWTLAGGSPQFF	TGTGCCTGGACCCTGGCCGGCGGGAGTCCCCAGTTCTTC
few	TRBV28	NA	TRBJ1-5	CASSFSNQPQHF	TGTGCCAGCAGTTTCTCGAATCAGCCCCAGCATTTT
few	TRBV25-1	NA	TRBJ2-1	CASSARLSSYNEQFF	TGTGCCAGCAGTGCCCGACTAAGCTCCTACAATGAGCAGTTCTTC
few	TRBV6-5	NA	TRBJ2-7	CASGRDSAYEQYF	TGTGCCAGCGGGCGGGACTCCGCCTACGAGCAGTACTTC
NA	TRBV19	NA	TRBJ1-2	CASSRQTANYGYTF	TGTGCCAGTAGTCGACAGACAGCTAACTATGGCTACACCTTC
NA	TRBV10-3	NA	TRBJ1-5	CAISNTNSNQPQHF	TGTGCCATCAGTAACACCAATAGCAATCAGCCCCAGCATTTT
NA	TRBV5-4	NA	TRBJ2-7	CASSLGQSYEQYF	TGTGCCAGCAGCTTGGGACAGTCATACGAGCAGTACTTC
NA	TRBV5-1	NA	TRBJ2-6	CASSPGQRSGANVLTF	TGCGCCAGCAGCCCCGGACAACGCTCTGGGGCCAACGTCCTGACTTTC
NA	TRBV7-2	TRBD2	TRBJ2-3	CASSLPASGRWVTDTQYF	TGTGCCAGCAGCTTACCCGCTAGCGGGAGATGGGTCACAGATACGCAGTATTTT